Detailed here is one T cell receptor beta chain. Its target is not known. These data come from a study of shared clonotypes between healthy human individuals. Whole-study results and caveats: Richness estimates generally favored naive over memory subsets.

Everyone who donated was a Caucasian adult who lived in Nashville, Tennessee. The study separated CD4+ cells into CD45RA+ naive and CD45RA-negative memory subsets. The authors loaded roughly 200 ng DNA, roughly 33,000 T cell genomes, into sorted-subset replicate PCRs. TCRdb's table, derived via immunoSEQ multiplex PCR, lists solely in-frame clones and lacks some. The sample yields around 980,000 clones, 78% seen once. The V segment lost 7 bases and the J segment 6 bases; nucleotides outside the gene matches: 7. The CDR3 runs to 14 residues. The germline V gene encodes CDR1 SGHRS and CDR2 YFSETQ. V usage is TRBV5-1 and J usage is TRBJ2-3; TRBD1 aligns across 11 bases. The sample comprised memory CD4+ T cells from PBMCs. The subset here: CD45RA-negative fraction. This TCR came from a man aged 18 to 29 in good health. Some clones in this sample may be carry-over from other donors' samples. As DNA, the CDR3 is TGCGCCAGCGACTATGGACAGGGGGCGGATACGCAGTATTTT. Translation gives CASDYGQGADTQYF.